This T cell receptor beta chain was found in a study of blood T cells in healthy people across ages. Whole-study findings and limits: The CMV status of each donor remained undetermined, and this could have confounded shifts in expanded clonotypes. With age, beta diversity per million T cells declined roughly linearly, significantly by 40.

Primed by a sample-barcoded 5' primer and a J-beta primer mix, a second PCR proceeded for about 7 to 12 cycles. TCRdb called the 5' RACE reads again in MiXCR, with one record for every CDR3 protein. The repertoire holds about 780,000 distinct CDR3 sequences, with around 50% as singletons. In regard to this clonotype: Its specificity is not known.

With 5 bases removed from V and 2 bases from J, the gap between germline ends came to 9 bases. CDR1 is SGHAT, CDR2 FQNNGV, per germline. This CDR3 is built from 13 residues. Material for sequencing was blood. The rearrangement links TRBV11-2 to TRBJ2-5, with a tentative D call TRBD2 (5 bases). The receptor's source is an elderly man in good health. CDR3 sequence: CASSVRRQETQYF. The CDR3 DNA reads as TGTGCCAGCAGCGTACGGAGGCAAGAGACCCAGTACTTC.